This entry concerns a single TCR beta chain. Its antigen is unidentified. The sample is drawn from a study of naive CD8 T cells in extremely preterm neonates. Study-level points and caveats: Preterm CDR3s were shorter than older groups', with fewer N additions and less trimming.

Cord blood came from elective full-term cesareans at roughly 35-41 weeks without labor or membrane rupture. Pregnancies with fetal demise, active maternal HSV infection or known maternal HIV were excluded. Germline V gene lookup returns CDR1 SNHLY and CDR2 FYNNEI. Trimming left V 5 bases short and J 6 bases short, with 14 bases between. The CDR3 covers 15 residues. Assay: immunoSEQ multiplex PCR; the TCRdb copy retains only in-frame clones and omits some. The sample includes roughly 7,900 clones, 95% to 98% of them seen just once. The V call is TRBV2, the J call TRBJ1-6; D is possibly TRBD1 (6 bases). The sequence was obtained from a newborn in good health. The sample comprised naive CD8+ T cells from cord blood. CDR3 DNA sequence: TGTGCCAGCAGTAAATGGGGGCCGGGTAATTCACCCCTCCACTTT. Translation gives CASSKWGPGNSPLHF. The complete variable domain, with remaining parts taken from reference TRBV2 and TRBJ1-6, reads EPEVTQTPSHQVTQMGQEVILRCVPISNHLYFYWYRQILGQKVEFLVSFYNNEISEKSEIFDDQFSVERPDGSNFTLKIRSTKLEDSAMYFCASSKWGPGNSPLHFGNGTRLTVT.